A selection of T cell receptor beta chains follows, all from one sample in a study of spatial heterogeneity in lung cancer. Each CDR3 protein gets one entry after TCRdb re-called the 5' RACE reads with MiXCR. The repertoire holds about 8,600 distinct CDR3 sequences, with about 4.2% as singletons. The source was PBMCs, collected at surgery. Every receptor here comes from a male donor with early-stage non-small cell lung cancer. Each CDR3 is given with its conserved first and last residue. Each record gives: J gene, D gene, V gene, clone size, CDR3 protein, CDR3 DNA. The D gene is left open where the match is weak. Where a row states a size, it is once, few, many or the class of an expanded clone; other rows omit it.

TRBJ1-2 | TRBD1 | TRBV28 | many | CASSLTLRDRKGTYYGYTF | TGTGCCAGCAGTCTCACGCTCCGGGACAGAAAAGGAACTTACTATGGCTACACCTTC
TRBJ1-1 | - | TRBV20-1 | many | CSASPPPGGGNTEAFF | TGCAGTGCTAGCCCGCCCCCCGGGGGGGGAAACACTGAAGCTTTCTTT
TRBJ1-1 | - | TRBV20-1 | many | CSARDLGGPGTEAFF | TGCAGTGCTAGAGATTTGGGCGGGCCTGGCACTGAAGCTTTCTTT
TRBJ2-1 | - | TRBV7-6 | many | CASSPPGDYNEQFF | TGTGCCAGCAGCCCCCCCGGGGACTACAATGAGCAGTTCTTC
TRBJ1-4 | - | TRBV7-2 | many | CASSQGRLTNEKLFF | TGTGCCAGCAGCCAGGGACGGCTAACTAATGAAAAACTGTTTTTT
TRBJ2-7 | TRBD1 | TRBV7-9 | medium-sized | CASSPRGPYEQYF | TGTGCCAGCAGCCCCAGGGGGCCCTACGAGCAGTACTTC
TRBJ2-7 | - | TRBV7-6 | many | CASSLYPSEQYF | TGTGCCAGCAGCTTATACCCCAGCGAGCAGTACTTC
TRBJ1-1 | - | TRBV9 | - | CASSPEGTNTEAFF | TGTGCCAGCAGCCCCGAAGGGACTAACACTGAAGCTTTCTTT
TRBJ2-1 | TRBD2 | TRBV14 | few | CASSPPGLPSGDEQFF | TGTGCCAGCAGCCCTCCGGGACTACCCTCGGGCGATGAGCAGTTCTTC
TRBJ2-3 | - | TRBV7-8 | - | CASSAYRVASTDTQYF | TGTGCCAGCAGCGCCTACAGGGTAGCTAGCACAGATACGCAGTATTTT
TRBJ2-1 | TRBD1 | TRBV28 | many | CASSPRGQGVYNEQFF | TGTGCCAGCAGTCCCCGGGGACAGGGGGTCTACAATGAGCAGTTCTTC
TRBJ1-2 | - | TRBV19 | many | CASIRGRGGTPHGYTF | TGTGCCAGTATTCGTGGCCGCGGGGGAACCCCCCATGGCTACACCTTC
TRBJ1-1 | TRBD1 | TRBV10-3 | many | CAIRKDRTNTEAFF | TGTGCCATCAGGAAGGACAGGACGAACACTGAAGCTTTCTTT
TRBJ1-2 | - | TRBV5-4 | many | CASSPDTRSDDFTF | TGTGCCAGCAGCCCCGACACGAGAAGCGACGATTTCACCTTC
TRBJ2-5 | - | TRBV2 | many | CASSRGQGGRETQYF | TGTGCCAGCAGCCGGGGCCAGGGGGGGCGTGAGACCCAGTACTTC
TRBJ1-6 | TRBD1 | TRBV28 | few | CASSRQGYNSPLHF | TGTGCCAGCAGTCGACAGGGTTATAATTCACCCCTCCACTTT
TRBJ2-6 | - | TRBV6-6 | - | CASSYSGVAGANVLTF | TGTGCCAGCAGTTACTCGGGGGTTGCTGGGGCCAACGTCCTGACTTTC
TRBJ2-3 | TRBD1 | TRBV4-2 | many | CASSQEDRGRTDTQYF | TGTGCCAGCAGCCAGGAAGACAGGGGACGCACAGATACGCAGTATTTT
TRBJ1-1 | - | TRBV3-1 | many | CASSQDDWREAFF | TGTGCCAGCAGCCAAGATGATTGGAGGGAGGCTTTCTTT
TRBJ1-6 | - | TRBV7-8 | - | CASSFRYPAGNSPLHF | TGTGCCAGCAGCTTTAGGTACCCAGCAGGAAATTCACCCCTCCACTTT
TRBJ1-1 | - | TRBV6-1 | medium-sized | CASSEQQVFTEAFF | TGTGCCAGCAGTGAACAGCAGGTATTTACTGAAGCTTTCTTT
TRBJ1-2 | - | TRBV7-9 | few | CASSLAGRGARGYTF | TGTGCCAGCAGCTTAGCAGGCCGGGGGGCTCGTGGCTACACCTTC
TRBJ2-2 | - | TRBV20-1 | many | CSASLSSRGGELFF | TGCAGTGCTAGCCTATCCTCCCGGGGGGGGGAGCTGTTTTTT
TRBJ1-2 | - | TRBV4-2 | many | CASSQVWRPHDGYTF | TGTGCCAGCAGCCAAGTCTGGAGGCCCCACGATGGCTACACCTTC
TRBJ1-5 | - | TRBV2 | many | CASSESAGEQPQHF | TGTGCCAGCAGTGAGAGCGCAGGGGAGCAGCCCCAGCATTTT
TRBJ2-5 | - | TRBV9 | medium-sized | CASSVARGKQETQYF | TGTGCCAGCAGCGTAGCTCGGGGCAAGCAAGAGACCCAGTACTTC
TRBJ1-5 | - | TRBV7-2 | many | CASSLLSSQPQHF | TGTGCCAGCAGCTTACTTTCCAGTCAGCCCCAGCATTTT
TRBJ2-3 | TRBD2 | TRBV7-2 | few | CASSYSGGAGTDTQYF | TGTGCCAGCAGCTATAGCGGGGGGGCCGGCACAGATACGCAGTATTTT
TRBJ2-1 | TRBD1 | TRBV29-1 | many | CSAEDRAINNEQFF | TGCAGCGCCGAAGACAGGGCCATAAACAATGAGCAGTTCTTC
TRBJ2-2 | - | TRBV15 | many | CATSRDAGELFF | TGTGCCACCAGCAGAGATGCCGGGGAGCTGTTTTTT
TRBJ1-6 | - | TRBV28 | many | CASSLDGINSPLHF | TGTGCCAGCAGTTTAGACGGAATAAATTCACCCCTCCACTTT
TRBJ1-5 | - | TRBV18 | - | CASSRQGQPQHF | TGTGCCAGCTCACGGCAGGGTCAGCCCCAGCATTTT
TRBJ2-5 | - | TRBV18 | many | CASSPPSSWETQYF | TGTGCCAGCTCACCACCGAGTTCGTGGGAGACCCAGTACTTC
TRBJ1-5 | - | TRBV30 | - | CACAGQTTNQPQHF | TGTGCCTGTGCCGGACAGACTACCAATCAGCCCCAGCATTTT
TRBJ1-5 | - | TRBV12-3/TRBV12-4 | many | CASSSSGNGDQPQHF | TGTGCCAGCAGTTCGTCAGGGAACGGGGATCAGCCCCAGCATTTT
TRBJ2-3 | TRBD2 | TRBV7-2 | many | CASSFLPSGGRDNTQYF | TGTGCCAGCAGCTTTTTACCTAGCGGGGGGCGCGATAATACGCAGTATTTT
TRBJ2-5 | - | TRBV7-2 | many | CASSFPAPGGTQYF | TGTGCCAGCAGCTTTCCCGCGCCAGGAGGGACCCAGTACTTC
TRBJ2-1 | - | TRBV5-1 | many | CASSLAQGASYNEQFF | TGCGCCAGCAGCTTGGCACAGGGTGCGTCCTACAATGAGCAGTTCTTC
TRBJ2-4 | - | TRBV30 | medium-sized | CAWTNGFLRYF | TGTGCCTGGACGAACGGGTTTTTGAGATACTTC
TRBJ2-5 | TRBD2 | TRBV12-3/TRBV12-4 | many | CASSLGGIQETQYF | TGTGCCAGCAGTTTGGGGGGGATCCAAGAGACCCAGTACTTC
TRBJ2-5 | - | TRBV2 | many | CASSEALGTKETQYF | TGTGCCAGCAGTGAAGCGCTTGGGACGAAAGAGACCCAGTACTTC
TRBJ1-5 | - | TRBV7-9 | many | CASSVNMNQPQHF | TGTGCCAGCAGCGTCAATATGAATCAGCCCCAGCATTTT
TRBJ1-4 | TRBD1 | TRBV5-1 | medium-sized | CASSPWTGSTNEKLFF | TGCGCCAGCAGCCCCTGGACAGGGTCAACTAATGAAAAACTGTTTTTT
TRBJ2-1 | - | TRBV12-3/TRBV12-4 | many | CASTGGRHNEQFF | TGTGCCAGCACAGGGGGGCGACACAATGAGCAGTTCTTC
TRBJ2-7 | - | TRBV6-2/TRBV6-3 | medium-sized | CASRDLYYEQYF | TGTGCCAGCCGGGACCTTTACTACGAGCAGTACTTC
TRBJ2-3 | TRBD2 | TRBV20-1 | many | CSQGLAGPDTQYF | TGCAGCCAAGGACTAGCGGGCCCAGATACGCAGTATTTT
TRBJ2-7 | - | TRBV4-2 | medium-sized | CASSQDTSSRYEQYF | TGTGCCAGCAGCCAAGATACATCCTCCCGATACGAGCAGTACTTC
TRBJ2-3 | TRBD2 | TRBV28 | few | CASRGLAGLRDTQYF | TGTGCCAGCAGGGGTCTAGCGGGACTTAGAGATACGCAGTATTTT
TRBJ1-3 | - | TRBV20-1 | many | CSASTESSGNTIYF | TGCAGTGCTAGTACGGAGAGCTCTGGAAACACCATATATTTT
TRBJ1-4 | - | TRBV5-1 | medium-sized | CASSLVPPGNYEKLFF | TGCGCCAGCAGCTTGGTTCCCCCGGGGAACTACGAAAAACTGTTTTTT
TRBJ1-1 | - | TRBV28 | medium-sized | CASLAGGVEAFF | TGTGCCAGTCTGGCCGGGGGCGTTGAAGCTTTCTTT
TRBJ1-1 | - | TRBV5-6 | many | CASITTGGGTEAFF | TGTGCCAGCATCACGACGGGTGGGGGCACTGAAGCTTTCTTT
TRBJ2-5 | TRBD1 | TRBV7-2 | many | CASSQGGQGSQTQYF | TGTGCCAGCAGCCAAGGGGGACAGGGTAGTCAGACCCAGTACTTC
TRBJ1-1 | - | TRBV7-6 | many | CASRAGPLNTEAFF | TGTGCCAGCAGGGCAGGTCCATTGAACACTGAAGCTTTCTTT
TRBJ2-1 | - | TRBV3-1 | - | CASGTPSSLDEQFF | TGTGCCAGCGGCACGCCCTCGTCACTGGATGAGCAGTTCTTC